This TCR beta chain was documented in a study of blood T cell repertoires in COVID-19. In its sample, this clone was seen a few times. The V gene end was trimmed by 6 bases and the J gene end by 5 bases; junction bases not matched to a gene: 6. This CDR3 contains 13 residues. Germline lookup yields CDR1 ENHRY and CDR2 SYGVKD. Data came from immunoSEQ multiplex PCR; TCRdb stores just in-frame clones and leaves some out. The data show 200,000 to 300,000 clones, 83% seen once. The sample taken for sequencing was peripheral blood. This rearrangement joins TRBV10-3 to TRBJ1-2, with 7 nucleotides matching TRBD1. The sequence derives from a human donor in a cohort sampled during active COVID-19. CDR3 residues: CAIRGDSGYGYTF. The CDR3 DNA follows: TGTGCCATCAGGGGGGACAGTGGGTATGGCTACACCTTC.